This is a list of T cell receptor beta chains from one sample in a study of blood T cell repertoires in COVID-19. Generated by immunoSEQ multiplex PCR, the TCRdb table keeps only in-frame clones and is missing some. The sample lists around 70,000 clones; just over 85% were seen once. The sequenced sample consisted of peripheral blood. The receptors derive from a man aged 25 to 40 with acute or convalescent COVID-19. Each CDR3 is given with its conserved first and last residue. The D gene is left open where the match is weak.

J gene | D gene | V gene | CDR3 protein | CDR3 DNA
TRBJ2-1 | TRBD2 | TRBV11-2 | CASSLSSGFNEQFF | TGTGCCAGCAGCTTATCTAGCGGCTTCAATGAGCAGTTCTTC
TRBJ2-1 | . | TRBV5-1 | CASSVQSNEQFF | TGCGCCAGCAGCGTTCAGTCCAATGAGCAGTTCTTC
TRBJ1-1 | . | TRBV7-9 | CASSLAQGTEAFF | TGTGCCAGCAGCTTAGCGCAGGGCACTGAAGCTTTCTTT
TRBJ2-3 | TRBD2 | TRBV4-3 | CASSQEPAGWDTQYF | TGCGCCAGCAGCCAAGAACCAGCGGGGTGGGATACGCAGTATTTT
TRBJ2-7 | . | TRBV9 | CASSVSPDSYYEQYF | TGTGCCAGCAGCGTCTCTCCGGACAGTTACTACGAGCAGTACTTC
TRBJ2-1 | . | TRBV19 | CASIRSHTSSYNEQFF | TGTGCCAGTATCCGATCCCATACTAGCTCCTACAATGAGCAGTTCTTC
TRBJ2-5 | TRBD2 | TRBV27 | CASSSAGGGETQYF | TGTGCCAGCAGTTCAGCGGGAGGTGGAGAGACCCAGTACTTC
TRBJ2-5 | . | TRBV11-2 | CASSLTQGIIEETQYF | TGTGCCAGCAGCTTAACGCAGGGTATTATAGAAGAGACCCAGTACTTC
TRBJ2-3 | TRBD2 | TRBV3-1/TRBV3-2 | CASSQDRLASGSLDTQYF | TGTGCCAGCAGCCAAGATCGTTTGGCTAGCGGGAGTTTAGATACGCAGTATTTT
TRBJ2-7 | TRBD1 | TRBV28 | CASSEQGLGNSYEQYF | TGTGCCAGCAGTGAACAGGGGTTGGGGAACTCCTACGAGCAGTACTTC
TRBJ2-7 | TRBD1 | TRBV7-9 | CASSATGTGGYEQYF | TGTGCCAGCAGCGCAACCGGGACAGGGGGATACGAGCAGTACTTC